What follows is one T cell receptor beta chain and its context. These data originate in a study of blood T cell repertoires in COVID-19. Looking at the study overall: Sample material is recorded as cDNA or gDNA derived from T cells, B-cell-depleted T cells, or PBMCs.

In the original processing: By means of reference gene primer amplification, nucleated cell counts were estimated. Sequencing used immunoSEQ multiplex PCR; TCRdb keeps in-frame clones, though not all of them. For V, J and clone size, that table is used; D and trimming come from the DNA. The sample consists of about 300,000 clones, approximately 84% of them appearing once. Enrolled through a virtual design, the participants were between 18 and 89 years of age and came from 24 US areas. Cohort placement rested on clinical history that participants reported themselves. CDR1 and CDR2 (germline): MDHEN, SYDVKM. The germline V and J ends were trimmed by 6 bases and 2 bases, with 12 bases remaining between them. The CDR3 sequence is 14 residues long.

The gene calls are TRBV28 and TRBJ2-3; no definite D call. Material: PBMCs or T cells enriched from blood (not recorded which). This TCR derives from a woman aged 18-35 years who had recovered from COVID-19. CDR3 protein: CASSPYPNTDTQYF. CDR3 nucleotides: TGTGCCAGCAGCCCCTACCCTAACACAGATACGCAGTATTTT.